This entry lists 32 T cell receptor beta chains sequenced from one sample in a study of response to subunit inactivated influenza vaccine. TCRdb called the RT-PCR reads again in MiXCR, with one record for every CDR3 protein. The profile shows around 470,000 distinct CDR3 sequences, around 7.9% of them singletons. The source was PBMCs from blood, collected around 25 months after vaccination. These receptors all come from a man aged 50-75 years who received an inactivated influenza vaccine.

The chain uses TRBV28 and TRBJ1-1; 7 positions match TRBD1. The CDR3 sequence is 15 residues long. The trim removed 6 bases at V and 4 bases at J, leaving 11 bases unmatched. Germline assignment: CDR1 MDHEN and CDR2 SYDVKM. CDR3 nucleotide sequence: TGTGCCAGCAGCGCCATTGAGGCAGGGGGCACTGAAGCTTTCTTT. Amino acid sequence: CASSAIEAGGTEAFF.

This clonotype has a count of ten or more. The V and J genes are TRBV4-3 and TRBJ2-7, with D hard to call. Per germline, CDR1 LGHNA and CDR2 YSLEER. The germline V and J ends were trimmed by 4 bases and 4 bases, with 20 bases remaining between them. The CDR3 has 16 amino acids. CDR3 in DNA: TGCGCCAGCAGCCTCCGTAAAGGGCTAGTTAGATACGAGCAGTACTTC. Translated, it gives CASSLRKGLVRYEQYF.

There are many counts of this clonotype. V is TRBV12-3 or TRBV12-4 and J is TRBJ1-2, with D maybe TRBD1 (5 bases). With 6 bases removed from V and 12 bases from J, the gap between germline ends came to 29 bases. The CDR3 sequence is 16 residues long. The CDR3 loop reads CASSEKPDTTADIHTF. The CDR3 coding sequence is TGTGCCAGCAGCGAAAAACCGGACACAACGGCTGATATACACACCTTC.

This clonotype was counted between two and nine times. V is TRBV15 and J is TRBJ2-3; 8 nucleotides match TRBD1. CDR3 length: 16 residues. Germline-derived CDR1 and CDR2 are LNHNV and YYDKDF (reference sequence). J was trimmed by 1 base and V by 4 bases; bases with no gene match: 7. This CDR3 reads CATSKGRQGRTDTQYF. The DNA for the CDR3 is TGTGCCACCAGCAAAGGTCGACAGGGGCGCACAGATACGCAGTATTTT.

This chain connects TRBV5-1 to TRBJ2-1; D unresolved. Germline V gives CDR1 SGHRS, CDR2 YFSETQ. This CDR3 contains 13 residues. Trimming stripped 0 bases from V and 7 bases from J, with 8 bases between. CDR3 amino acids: CASSLVLLNEQFF. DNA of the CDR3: TGCGCCAGCAGCTTGGTACTATTGAATGAGCAGTTCTTC.

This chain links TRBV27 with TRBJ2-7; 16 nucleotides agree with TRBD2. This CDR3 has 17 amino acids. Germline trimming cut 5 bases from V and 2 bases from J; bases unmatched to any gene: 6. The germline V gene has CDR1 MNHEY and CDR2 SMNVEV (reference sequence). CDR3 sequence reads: CASSSPGTSGRAYEQYF. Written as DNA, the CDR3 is TGTGCCAGCAGTAGCCCCGGGACTAGCGGGAGGGCCTACGAGCAGTACTTC.

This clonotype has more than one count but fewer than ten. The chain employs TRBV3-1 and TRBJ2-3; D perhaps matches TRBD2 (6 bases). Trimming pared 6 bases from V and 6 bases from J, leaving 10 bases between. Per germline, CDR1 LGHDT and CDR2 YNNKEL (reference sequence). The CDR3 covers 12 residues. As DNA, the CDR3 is TGTGCCAGCAGACATGGGAGGGATACGCAGTATTTT. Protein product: CASRHGRDTQYF.

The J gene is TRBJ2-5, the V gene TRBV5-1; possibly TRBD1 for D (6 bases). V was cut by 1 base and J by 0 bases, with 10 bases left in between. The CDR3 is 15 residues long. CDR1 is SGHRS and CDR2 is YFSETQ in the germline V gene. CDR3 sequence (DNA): TGCGCCAGCAGCTTGCAGGGGCTGGACCAAGAGACCCAGTACTTC. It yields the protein CASSLQGLDQETQYF.

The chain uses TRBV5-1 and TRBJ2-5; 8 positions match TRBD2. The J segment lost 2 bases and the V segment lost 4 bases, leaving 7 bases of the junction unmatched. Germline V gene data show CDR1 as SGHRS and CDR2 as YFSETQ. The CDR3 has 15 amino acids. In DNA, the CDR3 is TGCGCCAGCAGCCCGTCACGGGGGGGTCAAGAGACCCAGTACTTC. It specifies CASSPSRGGQETQYF. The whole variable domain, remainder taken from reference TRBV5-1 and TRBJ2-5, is KAGVTQTPRYLIKTRGQQVTLSCSPISGHRSVSWYQQTPGQGLQFLFEYFSETQRNKGNFPGRFSGRQFSNSRSEMNVSTLELGDSALYLCASSPSRGGQETQYFGPGTRLLVL.

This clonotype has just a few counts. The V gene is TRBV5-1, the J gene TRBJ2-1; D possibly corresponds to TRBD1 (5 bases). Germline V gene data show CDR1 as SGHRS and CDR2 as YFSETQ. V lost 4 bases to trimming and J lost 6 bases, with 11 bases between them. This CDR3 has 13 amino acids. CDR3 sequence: CASSASTVNEQFF. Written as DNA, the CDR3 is TGCGCCAGCAGCGCCTCGACAGTCAATGAGCAGTTCTTC.

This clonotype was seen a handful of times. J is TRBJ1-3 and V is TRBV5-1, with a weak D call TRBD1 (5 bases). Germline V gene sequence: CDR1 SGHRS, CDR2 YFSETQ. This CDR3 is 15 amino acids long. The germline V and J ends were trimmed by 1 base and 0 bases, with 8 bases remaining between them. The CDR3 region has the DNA TGCGCCAGCAGCTTGCGGGGGGTCTCTGGAAACACCATATATTTT. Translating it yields CASSLRGVSGNTIYF.

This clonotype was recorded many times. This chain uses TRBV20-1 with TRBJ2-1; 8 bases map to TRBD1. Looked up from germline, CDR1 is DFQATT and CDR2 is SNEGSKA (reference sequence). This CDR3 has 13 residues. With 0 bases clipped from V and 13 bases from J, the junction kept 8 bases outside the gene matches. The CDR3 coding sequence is TGCAGTGCTAGAGAGGTATCAGGGGGCCCACAGTTCTTC. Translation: CSAREVSGGPQFF.

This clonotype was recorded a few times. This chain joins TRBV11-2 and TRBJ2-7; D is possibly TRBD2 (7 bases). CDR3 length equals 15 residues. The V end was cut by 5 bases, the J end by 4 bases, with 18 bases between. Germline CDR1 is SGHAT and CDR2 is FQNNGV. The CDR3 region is CASSQTGGGHYEQYF. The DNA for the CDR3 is TGTGCCAGCAGCCAAACTGGGGGGGGACATTACGAGCAGTACTTC.

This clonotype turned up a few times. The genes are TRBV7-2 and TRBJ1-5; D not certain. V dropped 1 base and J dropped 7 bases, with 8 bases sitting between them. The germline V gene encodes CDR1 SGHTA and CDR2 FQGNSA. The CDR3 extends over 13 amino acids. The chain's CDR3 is CASSLGRAQPQHF. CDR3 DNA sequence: TGTGCCAGCAGCTTAGGGCGGGCGCAGCCCCAGCATTTT.

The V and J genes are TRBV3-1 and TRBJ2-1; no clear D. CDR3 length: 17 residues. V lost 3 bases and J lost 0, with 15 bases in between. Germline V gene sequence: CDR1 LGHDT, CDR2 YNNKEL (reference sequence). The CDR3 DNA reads TGTGCCAGCAGCCACGGAATGGACGCTCGCTCCTACAATGAGCAGTTCTTC. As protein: CASSHGMDARSYNEQFF.

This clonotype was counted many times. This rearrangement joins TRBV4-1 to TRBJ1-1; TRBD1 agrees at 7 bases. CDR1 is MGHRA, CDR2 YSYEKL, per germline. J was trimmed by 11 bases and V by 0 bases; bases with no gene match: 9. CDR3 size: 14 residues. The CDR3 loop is CASSQDFDRVHAFF. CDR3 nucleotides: TGCGCCAGCAGCCAAGATTTCGACAGGGTGCACGCTTTCTTT.

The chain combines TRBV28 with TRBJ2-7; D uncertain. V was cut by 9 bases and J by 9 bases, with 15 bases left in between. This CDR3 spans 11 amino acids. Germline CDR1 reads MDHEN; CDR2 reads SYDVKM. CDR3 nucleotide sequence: TGTGCCAGTTTTGCCGGTTGGGGGCAGTACTTC. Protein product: CASFAGWGQYF.

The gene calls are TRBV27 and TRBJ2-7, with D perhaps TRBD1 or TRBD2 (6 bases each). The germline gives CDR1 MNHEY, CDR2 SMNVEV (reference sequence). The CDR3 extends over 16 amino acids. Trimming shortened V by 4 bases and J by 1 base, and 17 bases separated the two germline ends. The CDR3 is CASSSIFTGTSYEQYF. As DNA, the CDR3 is TGTGCCAGCAGTTCCATTTTTACAGGGACTTCCTACGAGCAGTACTTC.

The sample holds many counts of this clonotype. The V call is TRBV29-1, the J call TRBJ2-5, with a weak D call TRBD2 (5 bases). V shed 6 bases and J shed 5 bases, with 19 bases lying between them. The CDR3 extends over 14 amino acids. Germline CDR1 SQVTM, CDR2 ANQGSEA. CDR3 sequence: CSVNDLLVAETQYF. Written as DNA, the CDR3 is TGCAGCGTCAATGATTTACTAGTGGCGGAGACCCAGTACTTC.

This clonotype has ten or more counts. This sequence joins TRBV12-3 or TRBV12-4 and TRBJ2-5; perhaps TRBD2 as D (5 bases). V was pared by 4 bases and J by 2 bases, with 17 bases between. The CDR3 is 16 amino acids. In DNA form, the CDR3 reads TGTGCCAGCAGTTCTACAGCTCACGGGGTACAAGAGACCCAGTACTTC. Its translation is CASSSTAHGVQETQYF.

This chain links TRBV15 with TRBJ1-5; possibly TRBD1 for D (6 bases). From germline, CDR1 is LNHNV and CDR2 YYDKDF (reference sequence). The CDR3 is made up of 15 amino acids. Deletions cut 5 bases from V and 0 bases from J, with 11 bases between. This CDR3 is CATSPGTHSNQPQHF. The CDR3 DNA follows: TGTGCCACCAGCCCCGGGACACATAGCAATCAGCCCCAGCATTTT.

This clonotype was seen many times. The CDR3 loop is CASTDLGGLTDTQYF. The CDR3 DNA sequence: TGTGCCAGCACTGACCTCGGGGGACTCACAGATACGCAGTATTTT. This chain uses TRBV6-1 with TRBJ2-3; possibly TRBD2 for D (6 bases). V gave up 7 bases and J gave up 2 bases, with 16 bases separating them. CDR1 is MNHNS, CDR2 SASEGT, per germline. This CDR3 has 15 residues.

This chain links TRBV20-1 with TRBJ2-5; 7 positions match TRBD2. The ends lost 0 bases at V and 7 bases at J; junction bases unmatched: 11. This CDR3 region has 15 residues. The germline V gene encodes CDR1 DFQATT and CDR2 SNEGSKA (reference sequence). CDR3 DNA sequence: TGCAGTGCTAGAGATTCTTCGGCGGGAGCGGGGACCCAGTACTTC. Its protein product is CSARDSSAGAGTQYF.

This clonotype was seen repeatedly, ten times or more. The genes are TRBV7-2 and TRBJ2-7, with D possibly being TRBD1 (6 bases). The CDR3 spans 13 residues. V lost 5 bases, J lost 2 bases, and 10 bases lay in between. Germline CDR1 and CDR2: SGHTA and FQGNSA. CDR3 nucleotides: TGTGCCAGCAGCCAGGGACATCCCTACGAGCAGTACTTC. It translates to CASSQGHPYEQYF.

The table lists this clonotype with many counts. The CDR3 DNA follows: TGTGCCAGCAGCTTATACGGGACTAACACAGATACGCAGTATTTT. Translation gives CASSLYGTNTDTQYF. The genes are TRBV11-3 and TRBJ2-3; 7 bases are a match to TRBD2. Germline values: CDR1 SGHNT, CDR2 YENEEA. Trimming cost V 2 bases and J 2 bases; bases outside gene matches: 4. CDR3 size: 15 residues.

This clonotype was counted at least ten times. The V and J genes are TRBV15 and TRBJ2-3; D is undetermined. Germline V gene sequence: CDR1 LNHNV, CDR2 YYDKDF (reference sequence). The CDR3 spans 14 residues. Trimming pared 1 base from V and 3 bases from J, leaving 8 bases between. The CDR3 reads CATSRGPWTDTQYF. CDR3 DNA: TGTGCCACCAGCAGAGGGCCCTGGACAGATACGCAGTATTTT.

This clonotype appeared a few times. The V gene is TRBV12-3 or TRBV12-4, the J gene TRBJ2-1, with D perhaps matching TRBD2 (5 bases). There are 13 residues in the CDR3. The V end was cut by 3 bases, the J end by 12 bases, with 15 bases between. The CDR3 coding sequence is TGTGCCAGCAGTTTGCCCCCTAGAGGGCGGCAGTTCTTC. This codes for CASSLPPRGRQFF.

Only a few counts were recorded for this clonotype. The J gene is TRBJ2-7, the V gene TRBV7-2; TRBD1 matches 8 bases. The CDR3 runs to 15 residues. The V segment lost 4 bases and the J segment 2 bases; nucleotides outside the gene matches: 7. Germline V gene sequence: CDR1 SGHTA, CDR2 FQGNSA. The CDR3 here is CASSSGQAKPYEQYF. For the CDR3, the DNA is TGTGCCAGCAGCTCGGGACAGGCGAAACCCTACGAGCAGTACTTC.

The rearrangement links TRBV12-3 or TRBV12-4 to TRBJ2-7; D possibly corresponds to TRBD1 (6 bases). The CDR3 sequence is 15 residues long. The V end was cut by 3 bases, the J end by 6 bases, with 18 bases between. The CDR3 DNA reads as TGTGCCAGCAGTTTCGGCGAGCCAGGGGTGGTCGAGCAGTACTTC. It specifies CASSFGEPGVVEQYF.

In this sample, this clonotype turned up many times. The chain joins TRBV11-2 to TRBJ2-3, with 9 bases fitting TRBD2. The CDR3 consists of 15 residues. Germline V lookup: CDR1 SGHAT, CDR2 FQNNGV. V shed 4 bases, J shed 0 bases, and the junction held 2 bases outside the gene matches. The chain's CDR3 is CASSYTSGSTDTQYF. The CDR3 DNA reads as TGTGCCAGCAGCTACACTAGCGGGAGCACAGATACGCAGTATTTT.

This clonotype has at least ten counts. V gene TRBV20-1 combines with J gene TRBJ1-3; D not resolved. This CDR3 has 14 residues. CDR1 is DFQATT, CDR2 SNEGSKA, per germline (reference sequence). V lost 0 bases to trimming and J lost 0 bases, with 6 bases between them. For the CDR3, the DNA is TGCAGTGCTAGAGATTACGGCTCTGGAAACACCATATATTTT. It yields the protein CSARDYGSGNTIYF.

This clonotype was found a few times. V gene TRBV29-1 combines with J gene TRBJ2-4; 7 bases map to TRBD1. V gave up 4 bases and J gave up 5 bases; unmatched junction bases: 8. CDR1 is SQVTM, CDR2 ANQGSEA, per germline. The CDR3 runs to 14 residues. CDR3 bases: TGCAGCGTTGGTGTAGGGGGCGGCCAAAACATTCAGTACTTC. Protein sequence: CSVGVGGGQNIQYF.